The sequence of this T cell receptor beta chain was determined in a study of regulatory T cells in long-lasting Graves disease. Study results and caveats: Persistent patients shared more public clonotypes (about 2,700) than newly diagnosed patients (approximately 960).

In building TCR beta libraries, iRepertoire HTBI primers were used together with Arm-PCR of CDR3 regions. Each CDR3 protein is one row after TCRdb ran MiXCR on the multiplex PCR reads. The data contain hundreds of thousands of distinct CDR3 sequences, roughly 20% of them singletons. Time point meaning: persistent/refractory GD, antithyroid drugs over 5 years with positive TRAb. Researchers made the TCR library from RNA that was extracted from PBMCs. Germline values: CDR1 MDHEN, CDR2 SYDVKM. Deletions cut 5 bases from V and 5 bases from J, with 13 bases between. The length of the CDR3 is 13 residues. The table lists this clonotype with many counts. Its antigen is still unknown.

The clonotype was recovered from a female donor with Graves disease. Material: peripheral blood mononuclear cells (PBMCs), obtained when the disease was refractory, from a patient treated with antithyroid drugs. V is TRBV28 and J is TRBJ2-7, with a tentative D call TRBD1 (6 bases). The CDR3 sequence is CASSLTGIHEQYF. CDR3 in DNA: TGTGCCAGCAGTCTTACAGGGATCCACGAGCAGTACTTC.